These T cell receptor beta chains were read from a single sample in a study of control samples from healthy donors and cancer patients. Sequenced by immunoSEQ multiplex PCR; TCRdb stores in-frame clones only, minus some. The repertoire includes some 71,000 clones, around 87% of them detected once, and over 2% sits in the top ten. What was sequenced was PBMCs. The receptors shown here come from a woman aged 50 to 60 with head and neck cancer. Both conserved end residues are part of each CDR3. The D gene is left open where the match is weak. Clone sizes are given selectively: once, few, many, or a class where the clone is expanded.

cdr3_aa: CASSLTLSGELFF; cdr3_nt: TGTGCCAGCAGCTTAACGCTGAGCGGGGAGCTGTTTTTT; j_call: TRBJ2-2; d_call: NA; v_call: TRBV7-3; clone_size: NA
cdr3_aa: CASSLDGGTYEAFF; cdr3_nt: TGTGCCAGCAGCTTAGACGGTGGAACCTATGAAGCTTTCTTT; j_call: TRBJ1-1; d_call: NA; v_call: TRBV7-2; clone_size: NA
cdr3_aa: CASSQTDNQPQHF; cdr3_nt: TGTGCCAGCAGCCAAACAGACAATCAGCCCCAGCATTTT; j_call: TRBJ1-5; d_call: NA; v_call: TRBV3-1/TRBV3-2; clone_size: NA
cdr3_aa: CASSRQGADTQYF; cdr3_nt: TGTGCCAGTTCACGACAGGGGGCAGATACGCAGTATTTT; j_call: TRBJ2-3; d_call: TRBD1; v_call: TRBV19; clone_size: NA
cdr3_aa: CASSLEGGVHSPLHF; cdr3_nt: TGTGCCAGCAGCTTAGAGGGTGGGGTTCATTCACCCCTCCACTTT; j_call: TRBJ1-6; d_call: NA; v_call: TRBV7-2; clone_size: NA
cdr3_aa: CASSPGTSVGETQYF; cdr3_nt: TGTGCCAGCAGCCCAGGCACCTCGGTGGGGGAGACCCAGTACTTC; j_call: TRBJ2-5; d_call: NA; v_call: TRBV7-9; clone_size: NA
cdr3_aa: CASSLDYGYTF; cdr3_nt: TGTGCCAGCAGCCTGGACTATGGCTACACCTTC; j_call: TRBJ1-2; d_call: NA; v_call: TRBV3-1/TRBV3-2; clone_size: NA
cdr3_aa: CASSLARDGYTF; cdr3_nt: TGCGCCAGCAGCTTGGCCAGGGATGGCTACACCTTC; j_call: TRBJ1-2; d_call: NA; v_call: TRBV5-1; clone_size: NA
cdr3_aa: CASSSSTGTGVNNEQFF; cdr3_nt: TGTGCCAGTAGTTCAAGCACCGGGACAGGGGTTAACAATGAGCAGTTCTTC; j_call: TRBJ2-1; d_call: TRBD1; v_call: TRBV19; clone_size: NA
cdr3_aa: CASKSQGGPFNQPQHF; cdr3_nt: TGTGCCAGCAAATCGCAGGGGGGTCCCTTCAATCAGCCCCAGCATTTT; j_call: TRBJ1-5; d_call: TRBD1; v_call: TRBV6-4; clone_size: NA
cdr3_aa: CASSYRTSGYKNIQYF; cdr3_nt: TGTGCCAGCAGTTACAGGACTAGCGGATACAAAAACATTCAGTACTTC; j_call: TRBJ2-4; d_call: TRBD2; v_call: TRBV6-2/TRBV6-3; clone_size: few
cdr3_aa: CATSRPEASYNSPLHF; cdr3_nt: TGTGCCACCAGCAGACCCGAGGCCTCCTATAATTCACCCCTCCACTTT; j_call: TRBJ1-6; d_call: NA; v_call: TRBV15; clone_size: NA
cdr3_aa: CASNPWGDSGELFF; cdr3_nt: TGTGCCAGCAACCCCTGGGGGGACAGCGGGGAGCTGTTTTTT; j_call: TRBJ2-2; d_call: NA; v_call: TRBV6-5; clone_size: once
cdr3_aa: CASSPGRETWRGGYNEQFF; cdr3_nt: TGTGCCAGCAGCCCAGGTCGGGAAACCTGGCGGGGGGGATACAATGAGCAGTTCTTC; j_call: TRBJ2-1; d_call: TRBD2; v_call: TRBV7-9; clone_size: NA
cdr3_aa: CASSHWDRVGNTIYF; cdr3_nt: TGTGCCAGCAGCCACTGGGACAGGGTAGGAAACACCATATATTTT; j_call: TRBJ1-3; d_call: TRBD1; v_call: TRBV11-2; clone_size: few
cdr3_aa: CASSQEGDTGELFF; cdr3_nt: TGTGCCAGCAGCCAAGAGGGGGACACCGGGGAGCTGTTTTTT; j_call: TRBJ2-2; d_call: NA; v_call: TRBV4-2; clone_size: NA
cdr3_aa: CASSIGQRNEQFF; cdr3_nt: TGTGCCAGTAGTATTGGACAGCGCAATGAGCAGTTCTTC; j_call: TRBJ2-1; d_call: NA; v_call: TRBV19; clone_size: NA
cdr3_aa: CASREGGNSPLHF; cdr3_nt: TGTGCCAGTAGAGAAGGGGGTAATTCACCCCTCCACTTT; j_call: TRBJ1-6; d_call: NA; v_call: TRBV19; clone_size: NA
cdr3_aa: CASSLGTGDSGANVLTF; cdr3_nt: TGTGCCAGCAGCTTAGGGACAGGGGACTCTGGGGCCAACGTCCTGACTTTC; j_call: TRBJ2-6; d_call: TRBD1; v_call: TRBV7-3; clone_size: NA
cdr3_aa: CASSIGYNEQFF; cdr3_nt: TGTGCCAGTAGTATCGGTTACAATGAGCAGTTCTTC; j_call: TRBJ2-1; d_call: NA; v_call: TRBV19; clone_size: medium-sized
cdr3_aa: CASSANDGAFSTDTQYF; cdr3_nt: TGTGCCAGCAGCGCTAACGACGGGGCTTTTAGCACAGATACGCAGTATTTT; j_call: TRBJ2-3; d_call: NA; v_call: TRBV9; clone_size: NA
cdr3_aa: CASGRQGAGTGELFF; cdr3_nt: TGTGCCAGCGGAAGACAGGGGGCCGGCACCGGGGAGCTGTTTTTT; j_call: TRBJ2-2; d_call: TRBD1; v_call: TRBV6-5; clone_size: NA
cdr3_aa: CASSMGQVYNSPLHF; cdr3_nt: TGTGCCAGTAGTATGGGACAGGTCTATAATTCACCCCTCCACTTT; j_call: TRBJ1-6; d_call: TRBD1; v_call: TRBV19; clone_size: NA
cdr3_aa: CSVGGLRTDTQYF; cdr3_nt: TGCAGCGTTGGGGGCCTACGCACAGATACGCAGTATTTT; j_call: TRBJ2-3; d_call: NA; v_call: TRBV29-1; clone_size: NA
cdr3_aa: CASSFVSGEENIQYF; cdr3_nt: TGTGCCAGCAGCTTCGTTTCGGGGGAAGAAAACATTCAGTACTTC; j_call: TRBJ2-4; d_call: NA; v_call: TRBV5-8; clone_size: NA
cdr3_aa: CASGRRSGANVLTF; cdr3_nt: TGTGCCAGCGGCAGGAGATCTGGGGCCAACGTCCTGACTTTC; j_call: TRBJ2-6; d_call: NA; v_call: TRBV28; clone_size: NA
cdr3_aa: CASSGDRGGHGYTF; cdr3_nt: TGTGCCAGCAGTGGAGACAGGGGCGGGCATGGCTACACCTTC; j_call: TRBJ1-2; d_call: TRBD1; v_call: TRBV2; clone_size: NA
cdr3_aa: CASSEGVLGLNEQFF; cdr3_nt: TGTGCCAGCAGTGAAGGGGTCTTGGGCCTCAATGAGCAGTTCTTC; j_call: TRBJ2-1; d_call: NA; v_call: TRBV2; clone_size: NA
cdr3_aa: CASSPTSGGADTQYF; cdr3_nt: TGTGCCAGCAGCCCGACTAGCGGGGGGGCAGATACGCAGTATTTT; j_call: TRBJ2-3; d_call: TRBD2; v_call: TRBV5-6; clone_size: NA
cdr3_aa: CASSSGYREYNEQFF; cdr3_nt: TGTGCCAGCAGTTCTGGTTATAGAGAATACAATGAGCAGTTCTTC; j_call: TRBJ2-1; d_call: NA; v_call: TRBV2; clone_size: once
cdr3_aa: CASTSPPGGNSPLHF; cdr3_nt: TGTGCCAGCACGTCACCACCAGGGGGGAACTCACCCCTCCACTTT; j_call: TRBJ1-6; d_call: TRBD1; v_call: TRBV28; clone_size: few
cdr3_aa: CASSETRNQPQHF; cdr3_nt: TGTGCCAGCAGTGAAACTCGCAATCAGCCCCAGCATTTT; j_call: TRBJ1-5; d_call: NA; v_call: TRBV2; clone_size: NA
cdr3_aa: CASSPRGEWYGYTF; cdr3_nt: TGTGCCAGCAGCCCCCGGGGGGAGTGGTATGGCTACACCTTC; j_call: TRBJ1-2; d_call: NA; v_call: TRBV3-1/TRBV3-2; clone_size: NA
cdr3_aa: CASSYSGSNQPQHF; cdr3_nt: TGTGCCAGCAGTTACTCAGGGAGTAATCAGCCCCAGCATTTT; j_call: TRBJ1-5; d_call: NA; v_call: TRBV6-2/TRBV6-3; clone_size: NA
cdr3_aa: CASSYQVPNEKLFF; cdr3_nt: TGTGCCAGCAGTTACCAGGTTCCAAATGAAAAACTGTTTTTT; j_call: TRBJ1-4; d_call: NA; v_call: TRBV6-2/TRBV6-3; clone_size: once
cdr3_aa: CASSLRVSELSEAFF; cdr3_nt: TGCGCCAGCAGCCTTCGAGTCAGCGAACTTTCGGAAGCTTTCTTT; j_call: TRBJ1-1; d_call: NA; v_call: TRBV5-1; clone_size: NA
cdr3_aa: CQAGDNYGYTF; cdr3_nt: TGTCAAGCAGGGGATAACTATGGCTACACCTTC; j_call: TRBJ1-2; d_call: NA; v_call: TRBV6-5; clone_size: once
cdr3_aa: CASSQDPDSPYNEQFF; cdr3_nt: TGTGCCAGCAGCCAAGATCCGGACAGCCCCTACAATGAGCAGTTCTTC; j_call: TRBJ2-1; d_call: NA; v_call: TRBV3-1/TRBV3-2; clone_size: NA
cdr3_aa: CASSPIQGTGANVLTF; cdr3_nt: TGTGCCAGCAGTCCCATACAGGGGACTGGGGCCAACGTCCTGACTTTC; j_call: TRBJ2-6; d_call: TRBD1; v_call: TRBV27; clone_size: NA
cdr3_aa: CASSLWRGAGTDTQYF; cdr3_nt: TGTGCCAGCAGCTTGTGGCGGGGCGCAGGCACAGATACGCAGTATTTT; j_call: TRBJ2-3; d_call: NA; v_call: TRBV5-6; clone_size: NA
cdr3_aa: CASSRDRGDYGYTF; cdr3_nt: TGTGCCAGCAGCCGGGACAGGGGGGACTATGGCTACACCTTC; j_call: TRBJ1-2; d_call: TRBD1; v_call: TRBV5-6; clone_size: NA
cdr3_aa: CASSPLGGNQPQHF; cdr3_nt: TGTGCCAGCAGTCCCCTAGGGGGGAATCAGCCCCAGCATTTT; j_call: TRBJ1-5; d_call: NA; v_call: TRBV27; clone_size: NA
cdr3_aa: CASSPESGNTIYF; cdr3_nt: TGTGCCAGCTCACCCGAGTCCGGAAACACCATATATTTT; j_call: TRBJ1-3; d_call: NA; v_call: TRBV18; clone_size: few
cdr3_aa: CASRRGGQYGYTF; cdr3_nt: TGTGCCAGCCGTAGAGGGGGCCAATATGGCTACACCTTC; j_call: TRBJ1-2; d_call: TRBD1; v_call: TRBV27; clone_size: few
cdr3_aa: CASSYTGFAFF; cdr3_nt: TGTGCCAGCAGTTATACAGGGTTTGCTTTCTTT; j_call: TRBJ1-1; d_call: NA; v_call: TRBV12-3/TRBV12-4; clone_size: NA
cdr3_aa: CASSLKENTEAFF; cdr3_nt: TGCGCCAGCAGCTTGAAGGAGAACACTGAAGCTTTCTTT; j_call: TRBJ1-1; d_call: NA; v_call: TRBV5-1; clone_size: NA
cdr3_aa: CASSQGRSGGAYEQYF; cdr3_nt: TGTGCCAGCAGCCAAGGTCGCAGCGGGGGAGCCTACGAGCAGTACTTC; j_call: TRBJ2-7; d_call: TRBD2; v_call: TRBV3-1/TRBV3-2; clone_size: few
cdr3_aa: CATSDLFAEQPQHF; cdr3_nt: TGTGCCACCAGTGATTTGTTCGCGGAGCAGCCCCAGCATTTT; j_call: TRBJ1-5; d_call: NA; v_call: TRBV24-1; clone_size: NA
cdr3_aa: CASSLGPGFDKNIQYF; cdr3_nt: TGTGCCAGCAGCTTAGGGCCAGGGTTTGACAAAAACATTCAGTACTTC; j_call: TRBJ2-4; d_call: NA; v_call: TRBV7-2; clone_size: NA
cdr3_aa: CASSPQPRTGGSGNEQFF; cdr3_nt: TGTGCCAGCAGCCCCCAGCCTCGGACAGGGGGGTCCGGGAATGAGCAGTTCTTC; j_call: TRBJ2-1; d_call: TRBD1; v_call: TRBV5-5; clone_size: NA
cdr3_aa: CASSFGQGVTDTQYF; cdr3_nt: TGTGCCAGCTCATTTGGTCAGGGGGTAACAGATACGCAGTATTTT; j_call: TRBJ2-3; d_call: TRBD1; v_call: TRBV18; clone_size: NA
cdr3_aa: CASSEEPHTEAFF; cdr3_nt: TGTGCCAGCAGTGAAGAGCCCCACACTGAAGCTTTCTTT; j_call: TRBJ1-1; d_call: NA; v_call: TRBV6-1; clone_size: NA
cdr3_aa: CASSPTPPGLPNTGELFF; cdr3_nt: TGTGCCAGCAGTCCGACCCCCCCGGGACTACCGAACACCGGGGAGCTGTTTTTT; j_call: TRBJ2-2; d_call: TRBD2; v_call: TRBV3-1/TRBV3-2; clone_size: NA
cdr3_aa: CASSLDSSPGRIMRVSGNTIYF; cdr3_nt: TGCGCCAGCAGCTTGGATTCTTCTCCAGGGCGAATTATGAGGGTCTCTGGAAACACCATATATTTT; j_call: TRBJ1-3; d_call: NA; v_call: TRBV5-1; clone_size: NA
cdr3_aa: CASSFQAGNTIYF; cdr3_nt: TGTGCCAGCAGTTTTCAGGCTGGAAACACCATATATTTT; j_call: TRBJ1-3; d_call: NA; v_call: TRBV28; clone_size: NA
cdr3_aa: CASSLSPEGEQYF; cdr3_nt: TGTGCCAGCAGCCTCAGTCCCGAAGGCGAGCAGTACTTC; j_call: TRBJ2-7; d_call: NA; v_call: TRBV9; clone_size: NA
cdr3_aa: CASSPQSITSGNTIYF; cdr3_nt: TGTGCCAGCTCTCCCCAAAGTATAACCTCTGGAAACACCATATATTTT; j_call: TRBJ1-3; d_call: NA; v_call: TRBV18; clone_size: once